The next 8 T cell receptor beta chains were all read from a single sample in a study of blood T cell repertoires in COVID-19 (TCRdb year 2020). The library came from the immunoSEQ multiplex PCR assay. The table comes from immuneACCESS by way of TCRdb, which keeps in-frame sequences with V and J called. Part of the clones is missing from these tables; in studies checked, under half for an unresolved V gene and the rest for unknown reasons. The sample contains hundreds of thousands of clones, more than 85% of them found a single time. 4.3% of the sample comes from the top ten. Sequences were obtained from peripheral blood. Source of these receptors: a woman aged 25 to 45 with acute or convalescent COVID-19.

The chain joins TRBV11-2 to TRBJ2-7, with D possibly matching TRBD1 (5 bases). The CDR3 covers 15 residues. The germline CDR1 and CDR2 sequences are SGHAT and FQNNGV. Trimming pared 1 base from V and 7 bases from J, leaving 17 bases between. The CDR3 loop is CASSLGGRVVGEQYF. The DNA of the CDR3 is TGTGCCAGCAGCTTAGGGGGCAGGGTAGTTGGTGAGCAGTACTTC.

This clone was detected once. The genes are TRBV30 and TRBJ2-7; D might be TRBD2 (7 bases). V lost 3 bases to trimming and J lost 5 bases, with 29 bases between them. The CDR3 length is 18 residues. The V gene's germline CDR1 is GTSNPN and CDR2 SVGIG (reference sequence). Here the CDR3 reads CAWSVDVVGGAIFHEQYF. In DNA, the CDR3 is TGTGCCTGGAGCGTTGACGTCGTGGGGGGGGCCATTTTCCACGAGCAGTACTTC. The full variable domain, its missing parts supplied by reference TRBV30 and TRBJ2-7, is SQTIHQWPATLVQPVGSPLSLECTVEGTSNPNLYWYRQAAGRGLQLLFYSVGIGQISSEVPQNLSASRPQDRQFILSSKKLLLSDSGFYLCAWSVDVVGGAIFHEQYFGPGTRLTVT.

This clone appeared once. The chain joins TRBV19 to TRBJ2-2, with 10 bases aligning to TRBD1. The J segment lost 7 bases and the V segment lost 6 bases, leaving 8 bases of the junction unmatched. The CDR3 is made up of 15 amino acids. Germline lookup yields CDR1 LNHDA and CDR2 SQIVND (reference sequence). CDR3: CASRHRTGGGGELFF. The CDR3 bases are TGTGCCAGTAGACACCGGACAGGGGGGGGCGGGGAGCTGTTTTTT.

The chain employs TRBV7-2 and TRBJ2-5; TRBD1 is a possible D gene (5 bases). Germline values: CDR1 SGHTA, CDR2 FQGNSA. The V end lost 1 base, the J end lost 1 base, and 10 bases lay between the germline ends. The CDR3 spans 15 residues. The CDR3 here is CASSLGVRVQETQYF. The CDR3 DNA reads TGTGCCAGCAGCTTAGGGGTCAGGGTCCAAGAGACCCAGTACTTC.

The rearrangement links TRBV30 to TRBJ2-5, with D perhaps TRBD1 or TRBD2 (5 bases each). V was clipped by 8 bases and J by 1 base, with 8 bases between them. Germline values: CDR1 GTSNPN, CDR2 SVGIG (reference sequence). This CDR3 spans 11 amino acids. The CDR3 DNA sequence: TGTGCCGGGACGTTCCAAGAGACCCAGTACTTC. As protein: CAGTFQETQYF.

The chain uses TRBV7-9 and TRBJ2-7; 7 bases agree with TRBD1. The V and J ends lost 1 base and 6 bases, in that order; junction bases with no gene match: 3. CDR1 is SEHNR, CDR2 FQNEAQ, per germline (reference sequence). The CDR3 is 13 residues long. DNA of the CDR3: TGTGCCAGCAGCTTAGGGGGACAGAGCGAGCAGTACTTC. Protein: CASSLGGQSEQYF.

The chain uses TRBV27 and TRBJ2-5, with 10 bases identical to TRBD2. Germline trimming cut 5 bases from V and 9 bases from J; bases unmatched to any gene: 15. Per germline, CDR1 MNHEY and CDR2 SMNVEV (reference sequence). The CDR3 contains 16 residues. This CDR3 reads CASSARGSGGSGAQYF. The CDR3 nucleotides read TGTGCCAGCAGTGCCCGGGGTAGCGGGGGGTCCGGGGCCCAGTACTTC.

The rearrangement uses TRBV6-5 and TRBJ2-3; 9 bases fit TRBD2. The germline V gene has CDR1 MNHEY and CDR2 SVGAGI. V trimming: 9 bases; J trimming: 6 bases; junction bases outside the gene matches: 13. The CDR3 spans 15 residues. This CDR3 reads CASLGRGGSVDTQYF. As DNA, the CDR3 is TGTGCCAGTCTGGGGCGGGGGGGTTCTGTGGATACGCAGTATTTT.